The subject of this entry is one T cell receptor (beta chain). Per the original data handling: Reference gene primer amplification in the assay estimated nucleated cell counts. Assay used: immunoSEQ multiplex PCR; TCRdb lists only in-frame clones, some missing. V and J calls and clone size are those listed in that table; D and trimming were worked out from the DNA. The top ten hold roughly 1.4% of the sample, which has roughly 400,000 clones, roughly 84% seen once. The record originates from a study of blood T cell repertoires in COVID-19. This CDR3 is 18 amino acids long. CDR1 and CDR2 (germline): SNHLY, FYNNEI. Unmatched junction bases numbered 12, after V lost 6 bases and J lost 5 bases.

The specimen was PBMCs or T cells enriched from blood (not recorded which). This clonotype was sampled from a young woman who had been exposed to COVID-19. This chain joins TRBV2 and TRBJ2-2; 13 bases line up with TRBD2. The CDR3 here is CASRRRTSGSSGTGELFF. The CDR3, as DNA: TGTGCCAGCAGGAGAAGGACTAGCGGGAGTTCAGGGACCGGGGAGCTGTTTTTT.